A single sample is the source of the 29 T cell receptor beta chains below, sequenced in a study of CD8 T cells in ankylosing spondylitis. TCRdb redid the calling of the 5' RACE reads with MiXCR, one entry per CDR3 protein. The sample carries 200,000 to 250,000 distinct CDR3 sequences, around 11% recorded once. Specimen: blood, either unsorted or a sorted T cell fraction (not recorded which). The receptors were sampled from a male donor with ankylosing spondylitis or in good health (not recorded which).

J is TRBJ1-5 and V is TRBV12-3 or TRBV12-4; D unclear. The CDR3 spans 16 residues. Trimming pared 1 base from V and 1 base from J, leaving 11 bases between. The CDR3 region has the DNA TGTGCCAGCAGTTTAGGAGGAGTTGGGAGCAATCAGCCCCAGCATTTT. This sequence encodes CASSLGGVGSNQPQHF.

This clonotype has only a few counts. This sequence joins TRBV24-1 and TRBJ1-2; 7 bases fit TRBD1. The CDR3 consists of 14 residues. Germline loops: CDR1 KGHDR, CDR2 SFDVKD. J gave up 8 bases and V 1 base, and 6 bases lay outside the gene matches. The CDR3 sequence: CATSDLGGSRGYTF. CDR3 DNA sequence: TGTGCCACCAGTGATTTAGGGGGCTCGCGCGGCTACACCTTC.

With regard to this clonotype: A much larger clone differs by one base, so this may be a read error. This sequence joins TRBV12-3 or TRBV12-4 and TRBJ1-2; D is undetermined. This CDR3 contains 16 residues. With 8 bases removed from V and 6 bases from J, the gap between germline ends came to 25 bases. The chain's CDR3 is CASGPRGSQIDHGYTF. The CDR3 bases are TGTGCCAGCGGTCCCCGGGGATCCCAAATCGACCATGGCTACACCTTC.

In this sample, this clonotype turned up a few times. The genes are TRBV11-3 and TRBJ2-2, with 8 bases lining up with TRBD2. Per germline, CDR1 SGHNT and CDR2 YENEEA. The V gene end was trimmed by 4 bases and the J gene end by 3 bases; junction bases not matched to a gene: 4. CDR3 length: 15 residues. CDR3 sequence (DNA): TGTGCCAGCAGCTGGCGGGGGGCGGACACCGGGGAGCTGTTTTTT. This translates into CASSWRGADTGELFF.

This clonotype was observed many times. This chain uses TRBV5-1 with TRBJ2-1, with 11 positions matching TRBD2. This CDR3 is built from 16 residues. Per germline, CDR1 SGHRS and CDR2 YFSETQ. V shed 1 base and J 4 bases; nucleotides not matched to a gene: 4. The CDR3 loop reads CASSLTWTSGYNEQFF. For the CDR3, the DNA is TGCGCCAGCAGCTTGACCTGGACTAGCGGGTACAATGAGCAGTTCTTC. The variable domain in full, with the rest retrieved from reference TRBV5-1 and TRBJ2-1, is KAGVTQTPRYLIKTRGQQVTLSCSPISGHRSVSWYQQTPGQGLQFLFEYFSETQRNKGNFPGRFSGRQFSNSRSEMNVSTLELGDSALYLCASSLTWTSGYNEQFFGPGTRLTVL.

This clonotype was detected many times. The rearrangement joins TRBV20-1 to TRBJ2-1; a weak D match, TRBD2 (6 bases). Germline V gene sequence: CDR1 DFQATT, CDR2 SNEGSKA (reference sequence). The CDR3 runs 10 residues. CDR3 coding DNA: TGCATGGCGGAGGGCAATGAGCAGTTCTTC. Translated: CMAEGNEQFF.

This clonotype was recorded a few times. The CDR3 protein is CASSYSSGSDEQFF. CDR3 coding DNA: TGTGCCAGCAGTTACTCGAGCGGGTCCGATGAGCAGTTCTTC. V usage is TRBV6-5 and J usage is TRBJ2-1; D may be TRBD2 (6 bases). This CDR3 comprises 14 residues. Germline CDR1 is MNHEY and CDR2 is SVGAGI. Trimming stripped 0 bases from V and 8 bases from J, with 11 bases between.

This clonotype was observed many times. The chain carries TRBV5-4 and TRBJ2-5; 8 nucleotides align to TRBD1. V was pared by 3 bases and J by 2 bases, with 9 bases of the junction left unmatched. There are 16 residues in the CDR3. The germline CDR1 and CDR2 sequences are SGHNT and YYREEE (reference sequence). CDR3 nucleotides: TGTGCCAGCAGCTCGATATTCCGACAGGGGCAAGAGACCCAGTACTTC. This encodes CASSSIFRQGQETQYF.

This clonotype showed up just a few times. V is TRBV28 and J is TRBJ2-2; 8 nucleotides align to TRBD2. This CDR3 comprises 15 residues. J gave up 3 bases and V 7 bases, and 7 bases lay outside the gene matches. The germline CDR1 and CDR2 sequences are MDHEN and SYDVKM. The CDR3 here is CASKPGGVHTGELFF. CDR3 nucleotides: TGTGCCAGCAAGCCGGGGGGGGTTCACACCGGGGAGCTGTTTTTT.

There are many counts of this clonotype. The chain combines TRBV10-2 with TRBJ2-4; 7 positions agree with TRBD2. This CDR3 contains 17 residues. Germline loops: CDR1 WSHSY, CDR2 SAAADI. The junction had 11 bases not matched to a gene; V was cut back by 0 bases and J by 6 bases. In DNA form, the CDR3 reads TGCGCCAGCAGTGAGTCCATAAGTTCAGCTAGCGGAAACATTCAGTACTTC. It translates to CASSESISSASGNIQYF.

In this sample, this clonotype turned up a few times. The CDR3 region has the DNA TGCAGCCAGACACGTGGAAACACCATATATTTT. Protein sequence: CSQTRGNTIYF. The chain couples TRBV20-1 to TRBJ1-3, with D unresolved. CDR3 size: 11 residues. Germline CDR1 reads DFQATT; CDR2 reads SNEGSKA (reference sequence).

A word on this clonotype: A much more abundant neighbour one base away suggests this may be a read error. The V and J genes are TRBV20-1 and TRBJ2-7; D remains unclear. V was pared by 7 bases and J by 0 bases, with 16 bases between. This CDR3 has 14 residues. Germline CDR1 and CDR2: DFQATT and SNEGSKA (reference sequence). The CDR3 reads CSVSPWGPSYEQYF. The CDR3 DNA reads as TGCAGTGTTAGTCCATGGGGTCCCTCCTACGAGCAGTACTTC.

The chain has TRBV28 and TRBJ2-7; 9 positions agree with TRBD1. The V segment lost 6 bases and the J segment 2 bases; nucleotides outside the gene matches: 5. The V gene's germline CDR1 is MDHEN and CDR2 SYDVKM. This CDR3 contains 14 residues. CDR3 nucleotide sequence: TGTGCCAGCAGAGGGACAGGGATTACCTACGAGCAGTACTTC. It translates to CASRGTGITYEQYF. The full variable domain, in which reference TRBV28 and TRBJ2-7 provide the parts outside the CDR3, is DVKVTQSSRYLVKRTGEKVFLECVQDMDHENMFWYRQDPGLGLRLIYFSYDVKMKEKGDIPEGYSVSREKKERFSLILESASTNQTSMYLCASRGTGITYEQYFGPGTRLTVT.

This clonotype was recorded many times. V and J are TRBV7-3 and TRBJ1-6; 7 nucleotides match TRBD1. The germline CDR1 and CDR2 sequences are SGHTA and FQGTGA. J gave up 9 bases and V 5 bases, and 7 bases lay outside the gene matches. The CDR3 totals 14 residues. The CDR3 nucleotides read TGTGCCAGCAGCCAGACAGGGTGGCTTTCACCCCTCCACTTT. Its translation is CASSQTGWLSPLHF.

The table lists this clonotype with many counts. The chain joins TRBV5-1 to TRBJ2-2, with TRBD1 matching over 11 bases. CDR3 size: 17 residues. The germline CDR1 and CDR2 sequences are SGHRS and YFSETQ. V shed 1 base and J 0 bases; nucleotides not matched to a gene: 2. CDR3 DNA: TGCGCCAGCAGCTTGCTGGGACAGGGGGCGAACACCGGGGAGCTGTTTTTT. Protein sequence: CASSLLGQGANTGELFF. Complete variable domain (other parts from reference TRBV5-1 and TRBJ2-2): KAGVTQTPRYLIKTRGQQVTLSCSPISGHRSVSWYQQTPGQGLQFLFEYFSETQRNKGNFPGRFSGRQFSNSRSEMNVSTLELGDSALYLCASSLLGQGANTGELFFGEGSRLTVL.

Here the CDR3 reads CANRSSLGDEQYF. The CDR3 bases are TGTGCCAACAGGTCCTCACTAGGGGATGAGCAGTACTTC. The chain is built from TRBV27 and TRBJ2-7; either TRBD1 or TRBD2 may fit D (5 bases each). The CDR3 loop spans 13 amino acids. Germline loops: CDR1 MNHEY, CDR2 SMNVEV (reference sequence). V shed 10 bases and J shed 7 bases, with 20 bases lying between them.

This clonotype was seen at least ten times. The rearrangement joins TRBV5-1 to TRBJ1-2; D is possibly TRBD1 (6 bases). Trimming took off 5 bases at V and 0 bases at J, with 11 bases between the two ends. The CDR3 runs 14 residues. The germline V gene has CDR1 SGHRS and CDR2 YFSETQ. CDR3 protein: CASRLQGSNYGYTF. DNA of the CDR3: TGCGCCAGCAGACTACAGGGATCTAACTATGGCTACACCTTC.

This clonotype was seen repeatedly, ten times or more. The V gene is TRBV3-1, the J gene TRBJ2-7; no clear D gene. The CDR3 spans 13 residues. Between the trimmed V and J ends, which lost 3 bases and 2 bases, there was a span of 8 bases. Germline loops: CDR1 LGHDT, CDR2 YNNKEL (reference sequence). The DNA for the CDR3 is TGTGCCAGCAGCCATTTTAGCACCTACGAGCAGTACTTC. Translated: CASSHFSTYEQYF.

This clonotype was counted ten times or more. The CDR3 DNA reads TGCAGCGTCCCCCGCCTCCAGGGGGTAAGCACAGATACGCAGTATTTT. Protein sequence: CSVPRLQGVSTDTQYF. The chain joins TRBV29-1 to TRBJ2-3; 7 bases line up with TRBD1. Germline trimming cut 6 bases from V and 0 bases from J; bases unmatched to any gene: 12. Germline values: CDR1 SQVTM, CDR2 ANQGSEA. The CDR3 consists of 16 residues.

This clonotype was picked up many times. The V call is TRBV7-8, the J call TRBJ2-1, with D unresolved. Germline assignment: CDR1 SGHVS and CDR2 FQNEAQ. The V end was cut by 8 bases, the J end by 0 bases, with 11 bases between. The CDR3 has 14 residues. The CDR3 sequence: CASGFRFSYNEQFF. The CDR3 nucleotides read TGTGCCAGCGGATTCCGTTTCTCCTACAATGAGCAGTTCTTC.

This clonotype has more than one count but fewer than ten. The V call is TRBV20-1, the J call TRBJ2-7, with D perhaps given as TRBD1 or TRBD2 (5 bases each). Germline-derived CDR1 and CDR2 are DFQATT and SNEGSKA (reference sequence). The CDR3 is made up of 13 amino acids. V was shortened by 5 bases and J by 2 bases, with 13 bases between the two germline ends. The CDR3 bases are TGCAGTGCTCAACGGGACCCCACCTACGAGCAGTACTTC. Translation: CSAQRDPTYEQYF.

V gene TRBV7-3 combines with J gene TRBJ2-1; TRBD2 matches at 13 bases. CDR3 length equals 18 residues. Germline assignment: CDR1 SGHTA and CDR2 FQGTGA. Trimming at V came to 5 bases and at J to 0 bases, leaving 7 bases not matched to a gene. Here the CDR3 DNA reads TGTGCCAGCAGCCGGACTAGCGGGGGCCCCTTCTCCTACAATGAGCAGTTCTTC. Translating it yields CASSRTSGGPFSYNEQFF.

This clonotype appeared many times. V usage is TRBV5-1 and J usage is TRBJ1-1; D is perhaps TRBD1 (6 bases). Germline V gene sequence: CDR1 SGHRS, CDR2 YFSETQ. There are 13 residues in the CDR3. Trimming pared 6 bases from V and 4 bases from J, leaving 13 bases between. In DNA, the CDR3 is TGCGCCAGCACCGAGGGGGGCTTCACTGAAGCTTTCTTT. Amino acid sequence: CASTEGGFTEAFF.

This clonotype was observed many times. This chain joins TRBV27 and TRBJ2-1; TRBD2 agrees at 11 bases. The CDR3 contains 15 residues. J was trimmed by 4 bases and V by 6 bases; bases with no gene match: 5. CDR1 is MNHEY and CDR2 is SMNVEV in the germline V gene (reference sequence). CDR3 coding DNA: TGTGCCAGCAGATCCATAGCGGGAGGGTACAATGAGCAGTTCTTC. Its protein product is CASRSIAGGYNEQFF.

The chain recombines TRBV28 with TRBJ2-7; possibly TRBD1 or TRBD2 for D (5 bases each). From germline, CDR1 is MDHEN and CDR2 SYDVKM. This CDR3 contains 14 residues. Trimming shortened V by 5 bases and J by 3 bases, and 14 bases separated the two germline ends. CDR3 DNA sequence: TGTGCCAGCAGTGCCCCTAGGGACCGCTACGAGCAGTACTTC. This gives the protein CASSAPRDRYEQYF.

The chain links TRBV4-2 to TRBJ2-2; 9 nucleotides line up with TRBD1. J gave up 4 bases and V 6 bases, and 15 bases lay outside the gene matches. The CDR3 spans 18 residues. Germline V CDR1 and CDR2: LGHNA, YNFKEQ. The CDR3 spells CASRTITAGQGFTGELFF. DNA of the CDR3: TGTGCCAGCAGGACGATTACTGCGGGACAGGGTTTCACCGGGGAGCTGTTTTTT.

In this sample, this clonotype turned up many times. The genes are TRBV9 and TRBJ2-7; 7 bases map to TRBD1. The J segment lost 5 bases and the V segment lost 4 bases, leaving 9 bases of the junction unmatched. Germline V gene sequence: CDR1 SGDLS, CDR2 YYNGEE. The CDR3 is made up of 14 amino acids. The CDR3, as DNA: TGTGCCAGCAGCCTCCGACAGGGTATCGACGAGCAGTACTTC. Protein sequence: CASSLRQGIDEQYF.

This clonotype appeared many times. The chain has TRBV7-7 and TRBJ1-1; 7 nucleotides align to TRBD1. J gave up 6 bases and V 4 bases, and 5 bases lay outside the gene matches. This CDR3 comprises 13 residues. CDR1 is SSHAT, CDR2 FNYEAQ, per germline (reference sequence). CDR3 amino acids: CASSSDRRSEAFF. The DNA of the CDR3 is TGTGCCAGCAGCTCGGACAGGAGGTCTGAAGCTTTCTTT.

This clonotype was seen more than once but under ten times. The rearrangement links TRBV11-2 to TRBJ2-7, with D unresolved. V lost 2 bases and J lost 6, with 11 bases in between. Looked up from germline, CDR1 is SGHAT and CDR2 is FQNNGV. The CDR3 contains 13 residues. The CDR3 DNA sequence: TGTGCCAGCAGCTTATTTGGCTACAGCGAGCAGTACTTC. Translating gives CASSLFGYSEQYF.